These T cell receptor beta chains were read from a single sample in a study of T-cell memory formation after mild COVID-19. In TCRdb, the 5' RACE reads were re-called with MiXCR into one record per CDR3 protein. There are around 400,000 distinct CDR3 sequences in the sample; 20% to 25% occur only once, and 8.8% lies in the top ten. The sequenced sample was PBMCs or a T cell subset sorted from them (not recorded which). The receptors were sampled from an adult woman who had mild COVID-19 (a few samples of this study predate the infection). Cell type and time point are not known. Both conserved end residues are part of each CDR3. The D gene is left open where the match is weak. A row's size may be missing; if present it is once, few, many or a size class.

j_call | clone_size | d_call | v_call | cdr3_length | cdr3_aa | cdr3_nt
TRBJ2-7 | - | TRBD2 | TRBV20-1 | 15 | CSVADPGTSGDEQYF | TGCAGTGTCGCCGACCCCGGGACTAGCGGGGACGAGCAGTACTTC
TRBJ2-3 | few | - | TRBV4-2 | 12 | CASSHKGDTQYF | TGTGCCAGCAGTCACAAGGGGGATACGCAGTATTTT
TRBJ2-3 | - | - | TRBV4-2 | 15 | CASSQDHPGADTQYF | TGTGCCAGCAGCCAAGACCACCCAGGGGCAGATACGCAGTATTTT
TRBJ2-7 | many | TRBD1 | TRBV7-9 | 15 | CASRYGTALSYEQYF | TGTGCCAGCAGATACGGGACAGCCCTCTCCTACGAGCAGTACTTC
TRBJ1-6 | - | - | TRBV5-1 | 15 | CASSLERGGNSPLHF | TGCGCCAGCAGCTTGGAACGGGGAGGAAATTCACCCCTCCACTTT
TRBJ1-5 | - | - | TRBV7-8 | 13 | CASSLDMGQPQHF | TGTGCCAGCAGTCTGGACATGGGTCAGCCCCAGCATTTT
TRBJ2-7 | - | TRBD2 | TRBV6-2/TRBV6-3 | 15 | CASSYVGGPSYEQYF | TGTGCCAGCAGTTACGTGGGAGGGCCTTCCTACGAGCAGTACTTC
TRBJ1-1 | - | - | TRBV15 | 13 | CATSRDRTTEAFF | TGTGCCACCAGCAGAGATCGTACCACTGAAGCTTTCTTT
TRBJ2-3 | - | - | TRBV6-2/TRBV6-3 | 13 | CASSYGTKGTQYF | TGTGCCAGCAGTTACGGCACCAAAGGGACGCAGTATTTT
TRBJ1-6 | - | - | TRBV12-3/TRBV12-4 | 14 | CASSLARANSPLHF | TGTGCCAGCAGTTTAGCGAGGGCTAATTCACCCCTCCACTTT
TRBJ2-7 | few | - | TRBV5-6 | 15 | CASSLARKDSYEQYF | TGTGCCAGCAGCTTGGCCCGGAAAGACTCCTACGAGCAGTACTTC
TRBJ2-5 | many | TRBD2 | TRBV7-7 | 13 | CASSSQREETQYF | TGTGCCAGCAGCTCCCAGCGGGAGGAGACCCAGTACTTC
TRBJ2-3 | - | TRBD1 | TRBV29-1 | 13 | CSVGTGGRDTQYF | TGCAGCGTCGGGACAGGGGGCCGAGATACGCAGTATTTT
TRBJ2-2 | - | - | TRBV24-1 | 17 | CATSDGIRDGNTGELFF | TGTGCCACCAGTGATGGTATCCGGGACGGGAACACCGGGGAGCTGTTTTTT
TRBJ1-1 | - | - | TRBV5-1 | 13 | CASSPGGSTEAFF | TGCGCCAGCAGTCCCGGGGGATCCACTGAAGCTTTCTTT
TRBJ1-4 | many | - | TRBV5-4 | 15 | CASSYNRALNEKLFF | TGTGCCAGCAGCTACAACCGGGCCTTGAATGAAAAACTGTTTTTT
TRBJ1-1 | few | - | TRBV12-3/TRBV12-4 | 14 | CASRTGTLGTEAFF | TGTGCCAGCAGAACAGGGACTCTGGGAACTGAAGCTTTCTTT
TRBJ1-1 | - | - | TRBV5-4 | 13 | CASSLVGARVAFF | TGTGCCAGCAGCTTGGTGGGGGCTCGGGTAGCTTTCTTT
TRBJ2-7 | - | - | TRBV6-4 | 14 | CASSDIGDSNEQYF | TGTGCCAGCAGTGACATCGGAGACAGTAACGAGCAGTACTTC
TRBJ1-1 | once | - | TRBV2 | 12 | CASIGGISEAFF | TGTGCCAGCATAGGGGGAATATCTGAAGCTTTCTTT
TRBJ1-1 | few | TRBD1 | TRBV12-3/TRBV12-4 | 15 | CASSHRTGPANEAFF | TGTGCCAGCAGCCACCGGACAGGGCCGGCCAATGAAGCTTTCTTT
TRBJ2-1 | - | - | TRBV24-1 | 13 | CATRDSSYNEQFF | TGTGCCACCAGGGACTCCTCCTACAATGAGCAGTTCTTC
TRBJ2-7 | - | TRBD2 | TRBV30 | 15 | CAWSNGAGATYEQYF | TGTGCCTGGAGCAATGGGGCGGGAGCGACCTACGAGCAGTACTTC
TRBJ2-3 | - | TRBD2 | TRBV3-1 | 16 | CASSPGLALGTDTQYF | TGTGCCAGCAGCCCGGGACTAGCGTTGGGCACAGATACGCAGTATTTT
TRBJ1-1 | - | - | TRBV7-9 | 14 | CASSLGLGATEAFF | TGTGCCAGCAGCTTAGGGCTTGGGGCCACTGAAGCTTTCTTT
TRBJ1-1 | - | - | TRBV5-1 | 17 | CASSFRPESSGITEAFF | TGCGCCAGCAGCTTCCGCCCGGAAAGTTCAGGGATTACTGAAGCTTTCTTT
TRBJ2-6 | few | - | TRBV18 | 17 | CASSPRQGSSGANVLTF | TGTGCCAGCTCACCACGCCAGGGAAGCTCTGGGGCCAACGTCCTGACTTTC
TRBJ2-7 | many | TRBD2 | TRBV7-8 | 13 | CASSSGLAEIGYF | TGTGCCAGCAGTTCCGGACTAGCGGAGATCGGGTACTTC
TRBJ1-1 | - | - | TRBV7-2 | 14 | CASSLARGGTEAFF | TGTGCCAGCAGCTTAGCCCGGGGAGGGACTGAAGCTTTCTTT
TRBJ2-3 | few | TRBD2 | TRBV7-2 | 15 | CASSPVGGGRNTQYF | TGTGCCAGCAGCCCGGTCGGGGGAGGGCGGAATACGCAGTATTTT
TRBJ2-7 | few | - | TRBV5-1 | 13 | CASSKGTADEQYF | TGCGCCAGCAGCAAGGGGACGGCCGACGAGCAGTACTTC
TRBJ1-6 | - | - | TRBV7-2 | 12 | CASSLMQAPLHF | TGTGCCAGCAGCCTGATGCAGGCACCCCTCCACTTT
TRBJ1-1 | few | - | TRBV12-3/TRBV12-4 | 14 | CASSLVRGETEAFF | TGTGCCAGCAGTTTAGTAAGGGGTGAGACTGAAGCTTTCTTT